The present T cell receptor (beta chain) was sequenced within a study of cytomegalovirus exposure and HLA in healthy donors. Study-wide results and limits: The study designated 150 or so TCR beta chains cytomegalovirus-associated. Relative to equally common others, HLA-associated TCR beta chains showed greater clonal expansion in a later analysis.

A note on this clone: Its antigen is unknown.

Amplification used 60 Vbeta primers and 13 Jbeta primers. TCRdb's copy holds only in-frame clones and misses some; the assay was immunoSEQ multiplex PCR. The sample yields fewer than 95,000 clones, less than 85% seen once. The sample consisted of PBMCs. This TCR came from a man aged 40-55 years in good health and CMV-seropositive.

CDR3: CASSPRAGGPYEQYF. The CDR3, as DNA: TGTGCCAGCAGCCCTCGAGCGGGAGGGCCCTACGAGCAGTACTTC. The rearrangement uses TRBV14 and TRBJ2-7, with TRBD2 matching 10 bases. CDR1 and CDR2 (germline): SGHDN, FVKESK. CDR3 length: 15 amino acids. V was pared by 4 bases and J by 2 bases, with 5 bases of the junction left unmatched.